Below, one TCR beta chain is given with its context. Clones were read by immunoSEQ multiplex PCR, and TCRdb kept only the in-frame ones, dropping some. The sample holds 98,000 or so clones, about 79% seen once. This entry belongs to a study of control samples from healthy donors and cancer patients. The V and J ends lost 2 bases and 8 bases respectively, with 15 bases between them. The length of the CDR3 is 14 residues. Germline CDR1 reads SGHTA; CDR2 reads FQGNSA. This TCR was sampled from a woman in her twenties or thirties in good health. The V gene is TRBV7-2, the J gene TRBJ1-2; D is perhaps TRBD1 (6 bases). The material sequenced was blood. The CDR3 reads CASSLNVRGQGYTF. The CDR3 coding sequence is TGTGCCAGCAGCTTAAACGTGCGGGGGCAGGGCTACACCTTC.